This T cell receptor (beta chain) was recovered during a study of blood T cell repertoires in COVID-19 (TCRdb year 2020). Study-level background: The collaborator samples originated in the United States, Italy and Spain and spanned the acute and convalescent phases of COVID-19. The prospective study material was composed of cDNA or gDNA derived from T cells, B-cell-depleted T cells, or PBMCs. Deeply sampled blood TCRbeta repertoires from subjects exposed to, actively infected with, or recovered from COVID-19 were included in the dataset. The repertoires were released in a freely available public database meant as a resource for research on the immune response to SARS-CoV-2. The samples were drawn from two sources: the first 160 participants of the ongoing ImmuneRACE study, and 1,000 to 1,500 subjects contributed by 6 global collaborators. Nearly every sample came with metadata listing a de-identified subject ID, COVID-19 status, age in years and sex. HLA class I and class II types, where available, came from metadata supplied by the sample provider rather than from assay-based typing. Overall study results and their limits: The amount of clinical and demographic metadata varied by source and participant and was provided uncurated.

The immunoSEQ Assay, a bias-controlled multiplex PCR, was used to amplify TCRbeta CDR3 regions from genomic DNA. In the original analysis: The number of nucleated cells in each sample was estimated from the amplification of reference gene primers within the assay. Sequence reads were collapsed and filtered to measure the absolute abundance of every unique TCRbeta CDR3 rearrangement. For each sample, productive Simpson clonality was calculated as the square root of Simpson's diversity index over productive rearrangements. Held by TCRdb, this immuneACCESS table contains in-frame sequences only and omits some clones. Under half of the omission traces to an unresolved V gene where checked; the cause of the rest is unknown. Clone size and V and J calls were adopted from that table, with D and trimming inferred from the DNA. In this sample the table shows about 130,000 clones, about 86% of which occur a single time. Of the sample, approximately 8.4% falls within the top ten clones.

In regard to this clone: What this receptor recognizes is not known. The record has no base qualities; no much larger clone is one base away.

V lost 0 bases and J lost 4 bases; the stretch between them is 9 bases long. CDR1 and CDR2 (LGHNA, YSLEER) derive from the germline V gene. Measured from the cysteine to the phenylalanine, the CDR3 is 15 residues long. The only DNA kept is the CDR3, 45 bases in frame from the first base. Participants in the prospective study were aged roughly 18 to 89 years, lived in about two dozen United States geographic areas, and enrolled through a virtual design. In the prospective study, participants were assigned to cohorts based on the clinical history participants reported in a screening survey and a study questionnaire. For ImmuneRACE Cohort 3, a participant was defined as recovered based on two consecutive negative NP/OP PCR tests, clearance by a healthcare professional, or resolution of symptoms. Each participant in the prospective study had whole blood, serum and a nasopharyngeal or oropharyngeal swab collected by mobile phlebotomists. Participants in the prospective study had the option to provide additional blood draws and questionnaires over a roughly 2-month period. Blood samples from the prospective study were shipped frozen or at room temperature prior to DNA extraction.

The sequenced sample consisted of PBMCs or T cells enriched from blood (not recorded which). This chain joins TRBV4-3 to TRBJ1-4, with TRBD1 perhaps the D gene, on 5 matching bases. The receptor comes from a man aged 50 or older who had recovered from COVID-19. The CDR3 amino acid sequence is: CASSQDRGFNEKLFF. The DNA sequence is TGCGCCAGCAGCCAAGATAGGGGATTTAATGAAAAACTGTTTTTT.